These 9 T cell receptor beta chains came from one sample sequenced in a study of spatial heterogeneity in lung cancer. General study points: In tumors, expanded intratumoral alpha and beta TCR counts tracked mutation counts.

Their antigen targets remain unknown. A single record per CDR3 protein comes from TCRdb applying MiXCR to the 5' RACE reads. The sample has 3,500 to 4,500 distinct CDR3 sequences; roughly 7% are singletons. Indicated time point: sample taken at primary tumor resection. Sequencing was performed on lung tumor tissue, taken at surgery. These receptors were taken from a male donor with early-stage non-small cell lung cancer.

This clonotype occurred many times. The chain carries TRBV6-6 and TRBJ2-7, with 14 bases lining up with TRBD2. Trimming cost V 4 bases and J 5 bases; bases outside gene matches: 7. In germline, CDR1 is MNHNY, CDR2 SVGAGI (reference sequence). The length of the CDR3 is 16 residues. CDR3 protein: CASSSRTSGRRNEQYF. CDR3 in DNA: TGTGCCAGCAGTTCACGGACTAGCGGGAGGAGGAACGAGCAGTACTTC.

The chain combines TRBV6-5 with TRBJ2-2; 8 bases match TRBD2. Trimming cost V 1 base and J 5 bases; bases outside gene matches: 3. CDR3 length: 15 amino acids. The germline V gene encodes CDR1 MNHEY and CDR2 SVGAGI. DNA for the CDR3: TGTGCCAGCAGTTACTACCGGGAGGGGACCGGGGAGCTGTTTTTT. Protein: CASSYYREGTGELFF.

At least ten counts were recorded for this clonotype. The CDR3, as DNA: TGCGCCAGCAGCTACCCGGGCGAAGCTTTCTTT. Encoded protein: CASSYPGEAFF. The rearrangement links TRBV5-1 to TRBJ1-1; D is unclear. V was pared by 3 bases and J by 8 bases, with 8 bases between. The CDR3 contains 11 residues. Germline assignment: CDR1 SGHRS and CDR2 YFSETQ.

This clonotype was observed many times. The CDR3 DNA is TGCGCCAGCAGCTTGGCTGGTGTTGGCGGGGACAGTCCCTACAATGAGCAGTTCTTC. Translating it yields CASSLAGVGGDSPYNEQFF. This chain uses TRBV5-1 with TRBJ2-1, with D possibly TRBD1 on 7 matching bases. The CDR3 is 19 amino acids. CDR1 is SGHRS, CDR2 YFSETQ, per germline. V lost 0 bases to trimming and J lost 2 bases, with 21 bases between them.

This clonotype was recorded many times. The DNA of the CDR3 is TGTGCCAGCAGTTTCCGATCCCGAACTAGCGACATATCACAAGATACGCAGTATTTT. Translating it yields CASSFRSRTSDISQDTQYF. The J gene is TRBJ2-3, the V gene TRBV6-2 or TRBV6-3; 7 positions agree with TRBD2. V trimming: 4 bases; J trimming: 5 bases; junction bases outside the gene matches: 21. This CDR3 contains 19 residues. Germline CDR1 is MNHEY and CDR2 is SVGEGT.

This clonotype is deemed medium-sized. This chain joins TRBV29-1 and TRBJ2-2; 8 bases are shared with TRBD2. CDR1 SQVTM and CDR2 ANQGSEA come from the germline V gene. Trimming took 6 bases from V and 2 from J; bases not matched to a gene: 5. The CDR3 is 14 residues long. CDR3 in amino acids: CSVQTSGNTGELFF. The CDR3 bases are TGCAGCGTCCAAACTAGCGGTAACACCGGGGAGCTGTTTTTT.

This clonotype is deemed medium-sized. The chain combines TRBV3-1 with TRBJ2-5; 12 bases map to TRBD2. The ends lost 2 bases at V and 6 bases at J; junction bases unmatched: 10. Per the germline V gene, CDR1 is LGHDT and CDR2 is YNNKEL (reference sequence). The CDR3 sequence is 17 residues long. CDR3 sequence: CASSQYASGGARKTQYF. In DNA form, the CDR3 reads TGTGCCAGCAGCCAATATGCTAGCGGGGGGGCCAGAAAGACCCAGTACTTC.

This clonotype has at least ten counts. The gene calls are TRBV7-8 and TRBJ2-5; D possibly corresponds to TRBD2 (5 bases). V was trimmed by 4 bases and J by 2 bases, leaving 8 bases between them. The CDR3 runs to 13 residues. CDR1 is SGHVS and CDR2 is FQNEAQ in the germline V gene. The CDR3 loop is CASSSTGQETQYF. As DNA, the CDR3 is TGTGCCAGCAGCTCTACGGGGCAAGAGACCCAGTACTTC.

This clonotype qualifies as medium-sized. This sequence joins TRBV6-1 and TRBJ1-2; unclear D gene. CDR1 is MNHNS and CDR2 is SASEGT in the germline V gene. Trimming took 5 bases from V and 4 from J, leaving 11 bases between them. The CDR3 consists of 13 residues. As DNA, the CDR3 is TGTGCCAGCAGTTTAAGGGAGGCCTATGGCTACACCTTC. It encodes CASSLREAYGYTF.